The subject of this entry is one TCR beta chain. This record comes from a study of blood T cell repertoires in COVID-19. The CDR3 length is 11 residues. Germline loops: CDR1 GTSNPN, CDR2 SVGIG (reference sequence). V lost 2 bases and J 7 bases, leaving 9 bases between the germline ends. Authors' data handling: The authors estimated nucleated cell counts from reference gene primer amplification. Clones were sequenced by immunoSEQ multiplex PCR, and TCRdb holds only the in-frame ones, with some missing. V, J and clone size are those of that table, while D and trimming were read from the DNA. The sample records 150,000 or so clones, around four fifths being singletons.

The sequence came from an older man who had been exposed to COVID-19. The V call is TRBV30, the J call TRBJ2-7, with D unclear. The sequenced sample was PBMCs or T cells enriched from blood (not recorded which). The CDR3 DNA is TGTGCCTGGAGTTTGATGCGGGAGCAGTACTTC. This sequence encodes CAWSLMREQYF. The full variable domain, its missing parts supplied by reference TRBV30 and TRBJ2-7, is SQTIHQWPATLVQPVGSPLSLECTVEGTSNPNLYWYRQAAGRGLQLLFYSVGIGQISSEVPQNLSASRPQDRQFILSSKKLLLSDSGFYLCAWSLMREQYFGPGTRLTVT.